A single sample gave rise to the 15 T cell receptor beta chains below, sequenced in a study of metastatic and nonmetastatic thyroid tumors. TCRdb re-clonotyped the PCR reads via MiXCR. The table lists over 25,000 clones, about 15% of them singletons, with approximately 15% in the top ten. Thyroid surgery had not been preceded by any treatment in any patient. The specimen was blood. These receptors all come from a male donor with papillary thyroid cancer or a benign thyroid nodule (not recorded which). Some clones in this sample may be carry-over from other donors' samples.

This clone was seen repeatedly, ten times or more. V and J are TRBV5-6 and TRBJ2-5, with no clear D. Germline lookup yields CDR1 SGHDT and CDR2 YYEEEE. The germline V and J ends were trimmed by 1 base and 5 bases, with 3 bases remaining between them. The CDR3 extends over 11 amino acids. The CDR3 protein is CASSLSETQYF. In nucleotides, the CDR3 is TGTGCCAGCAGCTTGAGTGAGACCCAGTACTTC.

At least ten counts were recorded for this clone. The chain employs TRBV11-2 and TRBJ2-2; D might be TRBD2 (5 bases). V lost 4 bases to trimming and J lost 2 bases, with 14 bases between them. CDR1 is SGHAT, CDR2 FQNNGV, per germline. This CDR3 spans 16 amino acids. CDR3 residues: CASSWQAGGNTGELFF. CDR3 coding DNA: TGTGCCAGCAGCTGGCAGGCGGGCGGCAACACCGGGGAGCTGTTTTTT. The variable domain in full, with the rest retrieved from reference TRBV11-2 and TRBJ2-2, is EAGVAQSPRYKIIEKRQSVAFWCNPISGHATLYWYQQILGQGPKLLIQFQNNGVVDDSQLPKDRFSAERLKGVDSTLKIQPAKLEDSAVYLCASSWQAGGNTGELFFGEGSRLTVL.

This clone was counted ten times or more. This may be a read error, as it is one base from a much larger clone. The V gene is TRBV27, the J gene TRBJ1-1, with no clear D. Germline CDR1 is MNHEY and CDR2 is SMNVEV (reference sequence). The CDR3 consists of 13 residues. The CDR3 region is CASSLEGATEALF. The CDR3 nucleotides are TGTGCCAGCAGTTTGGAGGGAGCCACTGAAGCTCTCTTT.

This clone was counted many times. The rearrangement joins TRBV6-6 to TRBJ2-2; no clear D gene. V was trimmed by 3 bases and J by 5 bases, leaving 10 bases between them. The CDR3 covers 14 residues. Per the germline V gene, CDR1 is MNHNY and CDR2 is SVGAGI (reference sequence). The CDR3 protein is CASSYSPKTGELFF. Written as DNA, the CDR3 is TGTGCCAGCAGTTATTCACCAAAAACCGGGGAGCTGTTTTTT.

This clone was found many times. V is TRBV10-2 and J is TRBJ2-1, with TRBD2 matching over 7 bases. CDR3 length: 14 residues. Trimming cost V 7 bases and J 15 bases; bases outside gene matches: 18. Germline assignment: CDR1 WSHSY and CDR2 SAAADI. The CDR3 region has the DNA TGCGCCAGCATCTCTCAAGGGGAGGGAGGCCCCAGGTTCTTC. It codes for CASISQGEGGPRFF.

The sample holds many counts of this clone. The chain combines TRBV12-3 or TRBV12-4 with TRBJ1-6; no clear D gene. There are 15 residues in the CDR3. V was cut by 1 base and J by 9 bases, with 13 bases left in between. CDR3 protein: CASSLGLTEGSPLHF. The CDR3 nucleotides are TGTGCCAGCAGTTTAGGGCTAACCGAAGGTTCACCCCTCCACTTT.

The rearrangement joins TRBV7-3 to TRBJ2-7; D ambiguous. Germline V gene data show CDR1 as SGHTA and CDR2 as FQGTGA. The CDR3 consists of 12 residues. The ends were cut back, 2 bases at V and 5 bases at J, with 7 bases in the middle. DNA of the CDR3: TGTGCCAGCAGCTTAGTTGGCAACGAGCAGTACTTC. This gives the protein CASSLVGNEQYF.

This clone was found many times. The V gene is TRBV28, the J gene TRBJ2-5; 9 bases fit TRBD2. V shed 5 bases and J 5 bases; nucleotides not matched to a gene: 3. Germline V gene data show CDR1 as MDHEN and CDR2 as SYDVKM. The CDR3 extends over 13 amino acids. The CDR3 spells CASSRGRGETQYF. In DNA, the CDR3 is TGTGCCAGCAGTCGCGGGAGGGGTGAGACCCAGTACTTC.

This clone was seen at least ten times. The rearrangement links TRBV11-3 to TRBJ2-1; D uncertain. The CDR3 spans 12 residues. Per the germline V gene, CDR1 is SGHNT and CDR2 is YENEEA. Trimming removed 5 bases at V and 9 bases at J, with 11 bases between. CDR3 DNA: TGTGCCAGCAGCCCCGGTACAAGTGAGCAGTTCTTC. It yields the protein CASSPGTSEQFF.

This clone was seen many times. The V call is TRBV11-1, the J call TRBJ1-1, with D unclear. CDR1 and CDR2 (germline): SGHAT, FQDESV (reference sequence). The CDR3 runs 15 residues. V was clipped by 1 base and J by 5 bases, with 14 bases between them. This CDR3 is CASSLVSGVWTEAFF. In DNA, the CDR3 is TGTGCCAGCAGCTTAGTGTCGGGTGTGTGGACTGAAGCTTTCTTT.

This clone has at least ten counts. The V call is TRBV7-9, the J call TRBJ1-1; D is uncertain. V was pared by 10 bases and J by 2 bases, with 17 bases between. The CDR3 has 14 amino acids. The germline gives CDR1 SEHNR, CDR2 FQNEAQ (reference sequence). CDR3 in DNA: TGTGCCAACGCTATAGTGCAGGACAACACTGAAGCTTTCTTT. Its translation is CANAIVQDNTEAFF.

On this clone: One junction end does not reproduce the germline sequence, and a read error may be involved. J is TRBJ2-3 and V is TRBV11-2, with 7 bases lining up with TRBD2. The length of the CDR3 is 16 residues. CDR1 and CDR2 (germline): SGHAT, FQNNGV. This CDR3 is CASSPGRDCSTNTQYF. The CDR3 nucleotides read TGTGCCAGCAGCCCGGGGAGGGACTGTAGCACAAATACGCAGTATTTT.

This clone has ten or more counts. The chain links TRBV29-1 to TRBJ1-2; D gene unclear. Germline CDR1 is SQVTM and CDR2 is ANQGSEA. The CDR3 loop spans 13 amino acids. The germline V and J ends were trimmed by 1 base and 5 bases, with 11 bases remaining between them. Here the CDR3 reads CSVEANMIYGYTF. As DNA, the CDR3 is TGCAGCGTTGAAGCGAATATGATATATGGCTACACCTTC.

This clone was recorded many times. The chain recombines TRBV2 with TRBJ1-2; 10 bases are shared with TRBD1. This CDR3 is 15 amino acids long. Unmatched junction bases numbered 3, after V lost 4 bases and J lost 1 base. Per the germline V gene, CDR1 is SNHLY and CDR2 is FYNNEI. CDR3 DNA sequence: TGTGCCAGCAGTGTCGGACAGGGGGTTAACTATGGCTACACCTTC. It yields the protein CASSVGQGVNYGYTF.

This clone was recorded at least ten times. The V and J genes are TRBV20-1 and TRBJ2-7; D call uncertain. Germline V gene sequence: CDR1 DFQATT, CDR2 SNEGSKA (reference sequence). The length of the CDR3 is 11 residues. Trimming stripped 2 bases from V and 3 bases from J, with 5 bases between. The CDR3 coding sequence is TGCAGTGCTAGACAGGACTACGAGCAGTACTTC. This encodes CSARQDYEQYF.